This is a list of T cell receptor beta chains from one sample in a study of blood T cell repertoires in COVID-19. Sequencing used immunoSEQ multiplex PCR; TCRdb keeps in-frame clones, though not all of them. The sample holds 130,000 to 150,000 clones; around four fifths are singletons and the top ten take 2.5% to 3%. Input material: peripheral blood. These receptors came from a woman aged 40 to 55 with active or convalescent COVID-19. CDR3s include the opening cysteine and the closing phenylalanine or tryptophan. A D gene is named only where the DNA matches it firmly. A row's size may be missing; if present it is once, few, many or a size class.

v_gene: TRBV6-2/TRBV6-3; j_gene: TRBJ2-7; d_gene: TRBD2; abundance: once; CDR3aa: CASSGGIAGVDSEQYF; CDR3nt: TGTGCCAGCAGTGGCGGGATAGCGGGAGTGGACTCCGAGCAGTACTTC
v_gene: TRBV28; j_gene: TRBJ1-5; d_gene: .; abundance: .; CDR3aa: CASSPSGISNQPQHF; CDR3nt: TGTGCCAGCAGTCCCAGCGGGATTAGCAATCAGCCCCAGCATTTT
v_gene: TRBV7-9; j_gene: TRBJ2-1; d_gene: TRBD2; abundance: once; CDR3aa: CASSPGLAVYNEQFF; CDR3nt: TGTGCCAGCAGCCCGGGACTAGCGGTTTACAATGAGCAGTTCTTC
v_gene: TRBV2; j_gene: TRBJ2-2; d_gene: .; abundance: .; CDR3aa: CATEGGMNTGELFF; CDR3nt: TGTGCCACTGAAGGGGGTATGAACACCGGGGAGCTGTTTTTT
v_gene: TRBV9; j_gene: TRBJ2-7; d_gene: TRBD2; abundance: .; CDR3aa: CASSVGLAGGAYEQYF; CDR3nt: TGTGCCAGCAGCGTAGGTCTAGCGGGTGGGGCCTACGAGCAGTACTTC
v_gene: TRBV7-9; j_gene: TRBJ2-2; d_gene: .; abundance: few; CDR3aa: CASSPQQGGYTGELFF; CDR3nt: TGTGCCAGCAGCCCTCAACAGGGGGGGTACACCGGGGAGCTGTTTTTT
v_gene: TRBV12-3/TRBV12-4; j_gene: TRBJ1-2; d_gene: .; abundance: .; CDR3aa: CASSWAFDGYTF; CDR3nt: TGTGCCAGCAGTTGGGCCTTTGATGGCTACACCTTC
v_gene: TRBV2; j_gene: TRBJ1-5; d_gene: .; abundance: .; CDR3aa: CASSVRGAAGGPQHF; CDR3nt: TGTGCCAGCAGTGTTCGGGGAGCCGCGGGAGGGCCCCAGCATTTT
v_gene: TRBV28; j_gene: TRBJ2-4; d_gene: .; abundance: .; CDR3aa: CASRVQSVGATKNIQYF; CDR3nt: TGTGCCAGCAGAGTCCAGTCGGTTGGGGCAACCAAAAACATTCAGTACTTC
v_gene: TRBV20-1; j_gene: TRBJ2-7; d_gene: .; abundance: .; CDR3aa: CSASDATGGDEQYF; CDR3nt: TGCAGTGCTAGTGACGCAACAGGAGGGGACGAGCAGTACTTC
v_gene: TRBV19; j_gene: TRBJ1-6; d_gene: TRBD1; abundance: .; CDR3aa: CASSMLGGADSPLHF; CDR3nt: TGTGCCAGTAGTATGCTAGGGGGCGCGGATTCACCCCTCCACTTT
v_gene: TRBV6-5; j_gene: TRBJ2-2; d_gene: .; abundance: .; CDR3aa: CASSYSSWNTGELFF; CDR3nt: TGTGCCAGCAGTTACTCGAGCTGGAACACCGGGGAGCTGTTTTTT
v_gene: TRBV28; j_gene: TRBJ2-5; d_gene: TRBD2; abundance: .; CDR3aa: CASSQISWTSGRVQETQYF; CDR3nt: TGTGCCAGCAGTCAAATCTCCTGGACTAGCGGGAGGGTCCAAGAGACCCAGTACTTC
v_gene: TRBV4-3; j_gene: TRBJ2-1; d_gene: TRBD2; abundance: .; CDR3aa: CASSQGTSGLSSYNEQFF; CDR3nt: TGCGCCAGCAGCCAAGGGACTAGCGGCCTAAGCTCCTACAATGAGCAGTTCTTC
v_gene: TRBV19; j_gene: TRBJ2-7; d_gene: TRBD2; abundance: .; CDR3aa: CASSSLAGGRYEQYF; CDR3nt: TGTGCCAGTAGCTCCCTAGCGGGAGGCAGGTACGAGCAGTACTTC
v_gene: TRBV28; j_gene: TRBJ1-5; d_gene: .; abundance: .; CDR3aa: CASSSGDRAWPQHF; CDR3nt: TGTGCCAGCAGTTCGGGGGACCGGGCGTGGCCCCAGCATTTT
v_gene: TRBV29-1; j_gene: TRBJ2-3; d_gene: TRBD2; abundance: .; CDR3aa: CSVLFTSGPQDTQYF; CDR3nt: TGCAGCGTCCTATTCACTAGCGGGCCTCAAGATACGCAGTATTTT
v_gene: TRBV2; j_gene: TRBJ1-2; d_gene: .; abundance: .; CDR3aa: CASSEKQGHYGYTF; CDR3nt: TGTGCCAGCAGTGAGAAGCAGGGGCACTATGGCTACACCTTC
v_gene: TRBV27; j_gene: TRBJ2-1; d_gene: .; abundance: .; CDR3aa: CASRETGAPYNEQFF; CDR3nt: TGTGCCAGCAGGGAGACCGGAGCCCCCTACAATGAGCAGTTCTTC
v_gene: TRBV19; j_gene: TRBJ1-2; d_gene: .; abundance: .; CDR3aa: CASSPSRNNRASNYGYTF; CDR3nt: TGTGCCAGTAGTCCGAGTAGAAATAACAGGGCCTCTAACTATGGCTACACCTTC